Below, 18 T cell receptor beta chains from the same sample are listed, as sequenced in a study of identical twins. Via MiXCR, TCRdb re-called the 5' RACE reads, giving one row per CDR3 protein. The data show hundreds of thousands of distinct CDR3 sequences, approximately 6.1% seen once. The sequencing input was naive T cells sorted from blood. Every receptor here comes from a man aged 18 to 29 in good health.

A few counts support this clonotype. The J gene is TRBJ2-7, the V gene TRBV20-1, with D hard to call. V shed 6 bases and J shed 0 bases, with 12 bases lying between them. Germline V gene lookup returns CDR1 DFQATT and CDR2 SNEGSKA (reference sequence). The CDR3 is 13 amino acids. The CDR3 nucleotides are TGCAGTGCAAACCCCTACGGCTCCTACGAGCAGTACTTC. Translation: CSANPYGSYEQYF.

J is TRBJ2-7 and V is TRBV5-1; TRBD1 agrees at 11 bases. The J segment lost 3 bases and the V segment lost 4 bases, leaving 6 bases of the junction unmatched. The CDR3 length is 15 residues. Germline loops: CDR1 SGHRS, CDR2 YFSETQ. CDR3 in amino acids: CASSIGTGGGYEQYF. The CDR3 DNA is TGCGCCAGCAGCATCGGGACAGGGGGTGGCTACGAGCAGTACTTC. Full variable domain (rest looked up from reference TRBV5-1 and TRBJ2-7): KAGVTQTPRYLIKTRGQQVTLSCSPISGHRSVSWYQQTPGQGLQFLFEYFSETQRNKGNFPGRFSGRQFSNSRSEMNVSTLELGDSALYLCASSIGTGGGYEQYFGPGTRLTVT.

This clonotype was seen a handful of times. CDR3 coding DNA: TGTGCCAGCAGTGTAACAGGGGTGGCCAAAAACATTCAGTACTTC. Its translation: CASSVTGVAKNIQYF. The genes are TRBV6-1 and TRBJ2-4, with 7 bases identical to TRBD1. Unmatched junction bases numbered 4, after V lost 4 bases and J lost 1 base. CDR3 length: 15 residues. The germline V gene has CDR1 MNHNS and CDR2 SASEGT.

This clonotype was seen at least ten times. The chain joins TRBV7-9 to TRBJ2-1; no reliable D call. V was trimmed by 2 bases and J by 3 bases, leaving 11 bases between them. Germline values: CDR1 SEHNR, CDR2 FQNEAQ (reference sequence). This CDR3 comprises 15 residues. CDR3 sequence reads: CASSLTDWVYNEQFF. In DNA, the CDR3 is TGTGCCAGCAGCTTAACTGACTGGGTCTACAATGAGCAGTTCTTC.

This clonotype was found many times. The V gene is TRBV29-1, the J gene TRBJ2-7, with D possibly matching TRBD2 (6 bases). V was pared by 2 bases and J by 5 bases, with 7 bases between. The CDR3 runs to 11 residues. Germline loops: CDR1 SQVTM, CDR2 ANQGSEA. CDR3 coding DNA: TGCAGCGTTGAACGGGGGAACGAGCAGTACTTC. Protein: CSVERGNEQYF.

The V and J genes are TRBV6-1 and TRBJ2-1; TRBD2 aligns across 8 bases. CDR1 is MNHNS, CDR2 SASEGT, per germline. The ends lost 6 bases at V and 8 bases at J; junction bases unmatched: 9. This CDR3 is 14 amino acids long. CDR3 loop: CASSSGTRFDEQFF. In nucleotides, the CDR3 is TGTGCCAGCAGCTCCGGGACTAGGTTTGATGAGCAGTTCTTC.

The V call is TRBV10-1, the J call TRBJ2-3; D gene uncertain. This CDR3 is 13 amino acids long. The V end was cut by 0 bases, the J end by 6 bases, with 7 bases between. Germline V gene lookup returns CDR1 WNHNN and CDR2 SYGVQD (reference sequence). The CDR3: CASSESVRDTQYF. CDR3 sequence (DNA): TGCGCCAGCAGTGAGTCGGTGAGGGATACGCAGTATTTT.

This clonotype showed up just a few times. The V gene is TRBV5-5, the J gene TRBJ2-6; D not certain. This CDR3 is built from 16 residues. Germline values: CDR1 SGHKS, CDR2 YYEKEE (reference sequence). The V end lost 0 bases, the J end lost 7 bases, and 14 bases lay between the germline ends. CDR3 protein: CASSLGADLRANVLTF. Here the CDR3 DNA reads TGTGCCAGCAGCTTGGGGGCCGATCTACGAGCCAACGTCCTGACTTTC.

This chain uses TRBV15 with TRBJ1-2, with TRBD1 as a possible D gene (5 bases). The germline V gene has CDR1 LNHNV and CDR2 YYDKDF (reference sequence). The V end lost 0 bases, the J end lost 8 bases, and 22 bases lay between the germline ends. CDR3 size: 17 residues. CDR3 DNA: TGTGCCACCAGCAGAGAAGCTCAGTCGGGGGTTTTAAGGGGCTACACCTTC. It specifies CATSREAQSGVLRGYTF.

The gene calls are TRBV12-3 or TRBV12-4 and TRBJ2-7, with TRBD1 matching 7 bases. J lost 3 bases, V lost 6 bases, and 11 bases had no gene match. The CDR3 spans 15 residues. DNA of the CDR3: TGTGCCAGCAGCCATACCGGGACAGCTTACTACGAGCAGTACTTC. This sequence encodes CASSHTGTAYYEQYF.

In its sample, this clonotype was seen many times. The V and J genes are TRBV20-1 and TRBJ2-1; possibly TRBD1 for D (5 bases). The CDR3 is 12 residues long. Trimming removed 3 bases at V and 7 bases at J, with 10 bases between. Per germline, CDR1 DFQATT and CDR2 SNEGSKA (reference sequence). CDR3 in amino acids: CSASRGANEQFF. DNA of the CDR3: TGCAGTGCTAGCCGTGGGGCAAATGAGCAGTTCTTC.

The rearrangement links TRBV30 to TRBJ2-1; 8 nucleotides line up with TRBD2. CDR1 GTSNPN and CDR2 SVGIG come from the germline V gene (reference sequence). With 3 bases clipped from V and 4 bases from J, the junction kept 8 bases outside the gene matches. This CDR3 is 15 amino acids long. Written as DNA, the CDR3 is TGTGCCTGGAGAAAGGGACTAGGCTTTTACAATGAGCAGTTCTTC. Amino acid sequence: CAWRKGLGFYNEQFF.

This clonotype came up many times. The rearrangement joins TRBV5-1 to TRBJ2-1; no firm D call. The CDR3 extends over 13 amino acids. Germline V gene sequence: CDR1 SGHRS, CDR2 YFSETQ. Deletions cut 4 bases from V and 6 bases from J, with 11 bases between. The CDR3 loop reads CASSPLNTNEQFF. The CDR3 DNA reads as TGCGCCAGCAGCCCCCTAAATACCAATGAGCAGTTCTTC.

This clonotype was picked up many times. CDR3 protein: CASSLDKGLGPTKDEQFF. CDR3 bases: TGCGCCAGCAGCTTGGATAAGGGACTAGGGCCGACGAAGGATGAGCAGTTCTTC. The chain links TRBV5-1 to TRBJ2-1; 8 bases align to TRBD2. Looked up from germline, CDR1 is SGHRS and CDR2 is YFSETQ. The ends lost 0 bases at V and 8 bases at J; junction bases unmatched: 16. This CDR3 is 18 amino acids long.

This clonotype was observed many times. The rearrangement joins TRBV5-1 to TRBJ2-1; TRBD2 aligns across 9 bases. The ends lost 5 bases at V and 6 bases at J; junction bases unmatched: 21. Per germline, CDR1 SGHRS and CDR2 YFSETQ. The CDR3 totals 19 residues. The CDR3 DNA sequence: TGCGCCAGCAGGCTTGCTCAAACCCCTAAAGCGGGAGGCCGCAATGAGCAGTTCTTC. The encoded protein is CASRLAQTPKAGGRNEQFF.

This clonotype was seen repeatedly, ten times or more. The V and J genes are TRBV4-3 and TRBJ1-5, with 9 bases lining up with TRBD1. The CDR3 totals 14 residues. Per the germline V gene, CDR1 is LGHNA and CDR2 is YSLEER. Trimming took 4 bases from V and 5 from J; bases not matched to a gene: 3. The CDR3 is CASSRRTGDQPQHF. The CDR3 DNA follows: TGCGCCAGCAGCCGAAGGACAGGGGATCAGCCCCAGCATTTT.

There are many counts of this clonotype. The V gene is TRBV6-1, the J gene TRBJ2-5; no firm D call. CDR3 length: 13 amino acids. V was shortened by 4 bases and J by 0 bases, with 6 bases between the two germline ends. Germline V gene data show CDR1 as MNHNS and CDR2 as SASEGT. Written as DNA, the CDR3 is TGTGCCAGCAGTGGCGGACACCAAGAGACCCAGTACTTC. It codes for CASSGGHQETQYF.

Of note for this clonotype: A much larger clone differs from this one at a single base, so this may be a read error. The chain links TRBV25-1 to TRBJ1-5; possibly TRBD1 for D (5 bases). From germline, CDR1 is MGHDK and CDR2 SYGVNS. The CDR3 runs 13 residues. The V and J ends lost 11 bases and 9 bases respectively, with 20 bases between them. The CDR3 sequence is CAGLGGPQGPQHF. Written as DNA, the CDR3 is TGTGCCGGCCTGGGGGGACCTCAAGGGCCCCAGCATTTT.